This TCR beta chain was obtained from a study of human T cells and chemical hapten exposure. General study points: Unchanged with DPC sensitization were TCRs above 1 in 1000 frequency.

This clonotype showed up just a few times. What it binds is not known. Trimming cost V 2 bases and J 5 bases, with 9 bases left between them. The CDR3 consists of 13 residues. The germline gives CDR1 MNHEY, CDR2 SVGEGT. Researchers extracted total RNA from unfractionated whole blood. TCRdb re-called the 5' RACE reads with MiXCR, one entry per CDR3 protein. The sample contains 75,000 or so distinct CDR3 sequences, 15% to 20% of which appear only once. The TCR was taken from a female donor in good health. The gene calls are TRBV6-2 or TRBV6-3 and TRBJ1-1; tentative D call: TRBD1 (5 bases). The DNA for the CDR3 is TGTGCCAGCAGTTACCAGGGATGGACTGAAGCTTTCTTT. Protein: CASSYQGWTEAFF.